This TCR beta chain was observed in a study of blood T cells in healthy people across ages. This CDR3 has 14 amino acids. Germline loops: CDR1 MNHEY, CDR2 SVGAGI. V lost 1 base and J 4 bases, leaving 10 bases between the germline ends. Of note for this clonotype: Its antigen is not known.

The second PCR ran roughly 7 to 12 cycles with a sample-barcoded 5' primer and J-beta primers. Via MiXCR, TCRdb re-called the 5' RACE reads, giving one row per CDR3 protein. The table has approximately 800,000 distinct CDR3 sequences, about 37% seen once. Findings and limits, study-wide: Both naive CD4+ cell counts and diversity were greater in long-lived donors than in aged donors.

The sequence was collected from a man younger than 35 in good health. Sequencing was performed on blood. The chain couples TRBV6-5 to TRBJ1-1; D not certain. The CDR3 sequence: CASSYYNSFTEAFF. For the CDR3, the DNA is TGTGCCAGCAGTTACTACAACAGCTTCACTGAAGCTTTCTTT.